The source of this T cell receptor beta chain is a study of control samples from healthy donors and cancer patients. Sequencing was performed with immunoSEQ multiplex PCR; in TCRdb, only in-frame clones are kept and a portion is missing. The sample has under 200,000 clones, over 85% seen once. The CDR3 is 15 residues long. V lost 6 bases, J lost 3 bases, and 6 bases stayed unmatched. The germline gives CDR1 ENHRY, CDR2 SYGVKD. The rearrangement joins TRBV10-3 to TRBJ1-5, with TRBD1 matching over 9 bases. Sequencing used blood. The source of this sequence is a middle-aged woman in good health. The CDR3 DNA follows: TGTGCCATCAGCAAGGGACAGGGTGACAATCAGCCCCAGCATTTT. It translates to CAISKGQGDNQPQHF.